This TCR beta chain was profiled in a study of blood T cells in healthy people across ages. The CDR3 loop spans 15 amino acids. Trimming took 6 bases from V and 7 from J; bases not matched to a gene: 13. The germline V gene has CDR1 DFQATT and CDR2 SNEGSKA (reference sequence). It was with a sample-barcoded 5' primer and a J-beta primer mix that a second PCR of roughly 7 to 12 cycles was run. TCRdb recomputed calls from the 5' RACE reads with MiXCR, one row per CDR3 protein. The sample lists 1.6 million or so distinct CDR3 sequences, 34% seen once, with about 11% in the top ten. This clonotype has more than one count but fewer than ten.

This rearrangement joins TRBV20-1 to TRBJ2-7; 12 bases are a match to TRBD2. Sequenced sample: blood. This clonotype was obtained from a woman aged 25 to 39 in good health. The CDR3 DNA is TGCAGTGCCTGGACTAGCGGGAAAGGGACTGTTGAGCAGTACTTC. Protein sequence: CSAWTSGKGTVEQYF.